This section outlines one T cell receptor (beta chain) sequence together with its context. The antigen is unknown. These data belong to a study of CD8 T cells in ankylosing spondylitis. Regarding the study as a whole: Characteristic of ankylosing spondylitis blood, it appeared, was a TCR beta motif comprising several highly homologous variants. With a CD8+ phenotype, disease-linked clones were relatively rare in peripheral blood.

Preparation of TCR beta libraries was done by quantitative 5'-RACE with molecular barcodes. Using its own MiXCR run on the 5' RACE reads, TCRdb lists one record per CDR3 protein. This table holds some 330,000 distinct CDR3 sequences, 7.5% to 9% found once. CDR1 and CDR2 (germline): SGHTA, FQGNSA. J lost 2 bases, V lost 5 bases, and 9 bases had no gene match. CDR3 length: 16 residues. The chain joins TRBV7-2 to TRBJ1-5; TRBD1 aligns across 7 bases. The sample consisted of blood, either unsorted or a sorted T cell fraction (not recorded which). This clonotype originated in a male donor with ankylosing spondylitis. The CDR3 coding sequence is TGTGCCAGCAGCACCGGACAGGCCCGGGGCAATCAGCCCCAGCATTTT. Amino acids: CASSTGQARGNQPQHF.